A single sample is the source of the 5 T cell receptor beta chains below, sequenced in a study of cytomegalovirus exposure and HLA in healthy donors. It was with 60 Vbeta and 13 Jbeta primers that the PCR ran. Profiled with immunoSEQ multiplex PCR; TCRdb holds only in-frame clones, not every one. The sample yields about 120,000 clones, around three quarters seen once. The sample comprised PBMCs. These receptors came from a man aged 18 to 30 in good health and CMV-seropositive.

V is TRBV5-4 and J is TRBJ1-1; TRBD1 is a possible D gene (6 bases). Trimming removed 0 bases from V and 6 bases from J, with 12 bases in between. CDR1 is SGHNT, CDR2 YYREEE, per germline (reference sequence). The CDR3 contains 14 residues. The CDR3 nucleotides are TGTGCCAGCAGCTTGGAACAGGGTTTGGCTGAAGCTTTCTTT. This translates into CASSLEQGLAEAFF.

The chain couples TRBV19 to TRBJ1-5; 7 nucleotides agree with TRBD1. The CDR3 is made up of 15 amino acids. CDR1 is LNHDA, CDR2 SQIVND, per germline (reference sequence). Trimming at V came to 4 bases and at J to 6 bases, leaving 9 bases not matched to a gene. The DNA for the CDR3 is TGTGCCAGTAGTAGGGACAGAGAAAATACTCAGCCCCAGCATTTT. As protein: CASSRDRENTQPQHF.

The rearrangement links TRBV4-1 to TRBJ2-7; 12 positions agree with TRBD2. After removal of 3 bases from V and 4 bases from J, the junction contained 1 base not matched to a gene. This CDR3 contains 14 residues. Germline V gives CDR1 MGHRA, CDR2 YSYEKL. The CDR3 region has the DNA TGCGCCAGCAGCCAGACTAGCGGGAGTTACGAGCAGTACTTC. This encodes CASSQTSGSYEQYF.

The rearrangement joins TRBV19 to TRBJ1-6; D is uncertain. Germline assignment: CDR1 LNHDA and CDR2 SQIVND (reference sequence). Between the trimmed V and J ends, which lost 3 bases and 6 bases, there was a span of 6 bases. The CDR3 has 13 residues. The CDR3 is CASSIGGNSPLHF. The DNA for the CDR3 is TGTGCCAGTAGTATCGGCGGTAATTCACCCCTCCACTTT. Variable domain in full (rest from reference TRBV19 and TRBJ1-6): DGGITQSPKYLFRKEGQNVTLSCEQNLNHDAMYWYRQDPGQGLRLIYYSQIVNDFQKGDIAEGYSVSREKKESFPLTVTSAQKNPTAFYLCASSIGGNSPLHFGNGTRLTVT.

This clone was counted between two and nine times. This sequence joins TRBV19 and TRBJ1-5, with D unclear. V lost 3 bases and J lost 5, with 11 bases in between. Germline-derived CDR1 and CDR2 are LNHDA and SQIVND (reference sequence). The CDR3 runs to 14 residues. The chain's CDR3 is CASSMTPTYQPQHF. The CDR3 DNA reads TGTGCCAGTAGTATGACACCAACCTATCAGCCCCAGCATTTT.